This T cell receptor beta chain was captured in a study of blood T cell repertoires in COVID-19. Study overall: Sites across the United States, Italy and Spain contributed samples from acute and convalescent COVID-19.

CDR1 is KGHSH and CDR2 is LQKENI in the germline V gene. The V segment lost 3 bases and the J segment 3 bases; nucleotides outside the gene matches: 4. This CDR3 has 14 residues. Participants' own reports of clinical history determined their cohort assignment. Two negative PCRs, clearance, or symptom resolution characterized the recovered Cohort 3 donors. Libraries were prepared by immunoSEQ multiplex PCR; TCRdb keeps only in-frame clonotypes and omits some of them. The table records hundreds of thousands of clones, about 88% of them present only once. This sequence was found in a man between 60 and 70 years old who had recovered from COVID-19. The rearrangement joins TRBV18 to TRBJ1-1; 7 bases match TRBD1. Sequenced sample: PBMCs or T cells enriched from blood (not recorded which). For the CDR3, the DNA is TGTGCCAGCTCACCTCTTACAGGGGACACTGAAGCTTTCTTT. Translated: CASSPLTGDTEAFF.